The 7 T cell receptor beta chains below were found in one sample sequenced in a study of blood T cells in healthy people across ages. Through a sample-barcoded 5' primer and a J-beta primer mix, a second PCR was run for roughly 7 to 12 cycles. A single record per CDR3 protein comes from TCRdb applying MiXCR to the 5' RACE reads. This table has some 1.5 million distinct CDR3 sequences, roughly 27% appearing once. The sample taken for sequencing was blood. These TCRs come from a woman aged 25 to 39 in good health.

This clonotype was seen ten or more times. The rearrangement uses TRBV27 and TRBJ2-1, with 8 bases lining up with TRBD1. J was trimmed by 3 bases and V by 3 bases; bases with no gene match: 4. The CDR3 length is 15 residues. The germline gives CDR1 MNHEY, CDR2 SMNVEV (reference sequence). CDR3 sequence reads: CASSFGQGIYNEQFF. The DNA for the CDR3 is TGTGCCAGCAGTTTCGGACAGGGCATCTACAATGAGCAGTTCTTC.

Many counts were recorded for this clonotype. The chain couples TRBV29-1 to TRBJ2-5; 11 bases fit TRBD1. This CDR3 contains 14 residues. Germline V gene lookup returns CDR1 SQVTM and CDR2 ANQGSEA. V was clipped by 1 base and J by 5 bases; unmatched bases: 3. The CDR3 protein is CSVEGTGGWETQYF. The CDR3 nucleotides are TGCAGCGTTGAAGGGACAGGGGGCTGGGAGACCCAGTACTTC.

Turning to this clonotype: This may stem from a read error, because a much larger clone lies one nucleotide away. The chain joins TRBV6-5 to TRBJ2-1; D is unclear. Germline CDR1 reads MNHEY; CDR2 reads SVGAGI. The CDR3 runs 13 residues. V was pared by 7 bases and J by 10 bases, with 17 bases between. The CDR3 sequence: CASTRSGSYEQFF. The CDR3, as DNA: TGTGCCAGCACCAGGTCCGGGTCCTACGAGCAGTTCTTC.

For this clonotype: A single base separates this from a much larger clone, so it may be a read error. The CDR3 ends on some other residue instead of the conserved phenylalanine or tryptophan, so this is likely a read error. The chain carries TRBV5-1 and TRBJ2-7; no clear D. CDR3 size: 14 residues. Deletions cut 4 bases from V and 4 bases from J, with 15 bases between. Germline V gives CDR1 SGHRS, CDR2 YFSETQ. DNA for the CDR3: TGCGCCAGCAGCGGTCGACCTAAACCTTACGAGCAGTACTGC. This sequence encodes CASSGRPKPYEQYC.

The V call is TRBV6-2 or TRBV6-3, the J call TRBJ2-2; TRBD1 agrees at 7 bases. CDR3 length: 17 residues. Per the germline V gene, CDR1 is MNHEY and CDR2 is SVGEGT. The V segment lost 2 bases and the J segment 0 bases; nucleotides outside the gene matches: 6. CDR3 sequence reads: CASSYLTDRPNTGELFF. The CDR3 bases are TGTGCCAGCAGTTACCTCACGGACAGGCCGAACACCGGGGAGCTGTTTTTT.

The chain combines TRBV20-1 with TRBJ2-1; D uncertain. V shed 0 bases and J shed 5 bases, with 17 bases lying between them. Germline CDR1 and CDR2: DFQATT and SNEGSKA (reference sequence). The CDR3 loop spans 16 amino acids. The CDR3 region is CSARDQVRAQDNEQFF. CDR3 coding DNA: TGCAGTGCTAGAGATCAAGTCCGAGCCCAAGACAATGAGCAGTTCTTC.

The V and J genes are TRBV9 and TRBJ1-1; D is uncertain. Germline values: CDR1 SGDLS, CDR2 YYNGEE. V was cut by 5 bases and J by 10 bases, with 6 bases left in between. The CDR3 sequence is 9 residues long. The chain's CDR3 is CASSGRAFF. The CDR3 nucleotides read TGTGCCAGCAGTGGGAGAGCTTTCTTT.